One and the same sample provided the 6 T cell receptor beta chains below, sequenced in a study of early T cells in non-severe SARS-CoV-2 infection. Via MiXCR, TCRdb re-called the 5' RACE reads, giving one row per CDR3 protein. The sample holds tens of thousands of distinct CDR3 sequences; around 12% are singletons and the top ten take about 1.2%. Sequences were derived from whole blood, sampled at baseline. The source is an adult who was a healthcare worker with PCR-confirmed SARS-CoV-2 infection or an uninfected control (not recorded which). The donor label of this sample is uncertain.

This clonotype was detected many times. The chain is built from TRBV7-3 and TRBJ2-3, with 8 bases aligning to TRBD2. Germline V gene lookup returns CDR1 SGHTA and CDR2 FQGTGA. V lost 5 bases, J lost 3 bases, and 4 bases stayed unmatched. CDR3 size: 14 residues. The CDR3: CASSPGGGTDTQYF. CDR3 in DNA: TGTGCCAGCAGCCCCGGGGGGGGGACAGATACGCAGTATTTT. Full variable domain (remainder filled in from reference TRBV7-3 and TRBJ2-3): GAGVSQTPSNKVTEKGKYVELRCDPISGHTALYWYRQSLGQGPEFLIYFQGTGAADDSGLPNDRFFAVRPEGSVSTLKIQRTERGDSAVYLCASSPGGGTDTQYFGPGTRLTVL.

V gene TRBV4-1 combines with J gene TRBJ2-2, with 9 bases aligning to TRBD2. The germline V gene has CDR1 MGHRA and CDR2 YSYEKL. This CDR3 comprises 17 residues. The V segment lost 0 bases and the J segment 10 bases; nucleotides outside the gene matches: 12. The CDR3 loop is CASSQDLRLAGRAELFF. Here the CDR3 DNA reads TGCGCCAGCAGCCAAGATTTAAGGCTAGCGGGACGTGCGGAGCTGTTTTTT.

This clonotype has only a few counts. Mismatch with germline at one junction end may stem from a read error. This rearrangement joins TRBV6-2 or TRBV6-3 to TRBJ1-1; D may be TRBD1 (5 bases). The CDR3 consists of 14 residues. Germline values: CDR1 MNHEY, CDR2 SVGEGT. This chain's CDR3 is CASSYTGQSPEVFF. Written as DNA, the CDR3 is TGTGCCAGCAGTTACACGGGGCAATCGCCTGAAGTTTTCTTT.

The chain combines TRBV10-2 with TRBJ2-2; tentatively, D is TRBD1 or TRBD2 (5 bases each). The CDR3 is made up of 12 amino acids. V was pared by 2 bases and J by 7 bases, with 5 bases between. CDR1 is WSHSY and CDR2 is SAAADI in the germline V gene. CDR3 DNA sequence: TGCGCCAGCAGTGAGGGGGGCGGGGAGCTGTTTTTT. Its protein product is CASSEGGGELFF.

This clonotype has more than one count but fewer than ten. The CDR3 spells CAWKIPGQQGGYGYTF. In nucleotides, the CDR3 is TGTGCCTGGAAAATCCCGGGACAGCAAGGAGGATATGGCTACACCTTC. The J gene is TRBJ1-2, the V gene TRBV30; 7 bases match TRBD1. V was clipped by 4 bases and J by 5 bases; unmatched bases: 16. This CDR3 is built from 16 residues. Germline values: CDR1 GTSNPN, CDR2 SVGIG (reference sequence).

The chain joins TRBV7-3 to TRBJ2-1; D is ambiguous. Trimming removed 1 base at V and 0 bases at J, with 7 bases between. Germline CDR1 reads SGHTA; CDR2 reads FQGTGA. The CDR3 has 15 amino acids. CDR3 nucleotide sequence: TGTGCCAGCAGCTTAAGTCCGAGCTCCTACAATGAGCAGTTCTTC. Translation: CASSLSPSSYNEQFF.